In its sample, the clone carrying this T cell receptor beta chain was seen a few times. Clones were read by immunoSEQ multiplex PCR, and TCRdb kept only the in-frame ones, dropping some. The sample lists about 2.2 million clones; 93% were seen once. The germline CDR1 and CDR2 sequences are SQVTM and ANQGSEA. This CDR3 region has 13 residues. Trimming shortened V by 3 bases and J by 6 bases, and 12 bases separated the two germline ends. This specimen comes from a study of shared clonotypes between healthy human individuals. CD45RO-negative, CCR7-positively selected cells formed the naive CD8 fraction, excluding terminally differentiated effector memory CD45RA+ cells.

V gene TRBV29-1 combines with J gene TRBJ1-5, with unresolved D. The sequencing input was naive CD8+ T cells from PBMCs. The TCR sequence derives from a man aged 18 to 30 in good health. Some clones in this sample may be carry-over from other donors' samples. Here the CDR3 DNA reads TGCAGCGTTGATGATGGCGGGAGTCAGCCCCAGCATTTT. Protein sequence: CSVDDGGSQPQHF.